This T cell receptor beta chain was sequenced in a study of cytomegalovirus exposure and HLA in healthy donors. It was with 60 Vbeta and 13 Jbeta primers that the PCR ran. Per the original data handling: Unique TCR beta chains numbered around 80 million in a later analysis, with roughly 10 million shared. Only in-frame clones appear in the TCRdb table, and some are missing; sequencing was by immunoSEQ multiplex PCR. The V and J calls and clone size come from that table; D and trimming were worked out from the DNA. The sample totals 130,000 to 150,000 clones. Of note for this clone: Its matching antigen is unknown.

Germline V lookup: CDR1 MGHDK, CDR2 SYGVNS. V lost 4 bases, J lost 4 bases, and 7 bases lay in between. This CDR3 is 13 amino acids long. General study results and limits: Roughly uniform sequencing depth across donors was assumed, possibly incorrectly.

The origin of this receptor is a man aged 40-49 years in good health and CMV-seronegative. J is TRBJ1-4 and V is TRBV25-1; D gene ambiguous. Sequencing was performed on PBMCs. This chain's CDR3 is CASSAWSNEKLFF. The CDR3 region has the DNA TGTGCCAGCAGTGCTTGGAGTAATGAAAAACTGTTTTTT.